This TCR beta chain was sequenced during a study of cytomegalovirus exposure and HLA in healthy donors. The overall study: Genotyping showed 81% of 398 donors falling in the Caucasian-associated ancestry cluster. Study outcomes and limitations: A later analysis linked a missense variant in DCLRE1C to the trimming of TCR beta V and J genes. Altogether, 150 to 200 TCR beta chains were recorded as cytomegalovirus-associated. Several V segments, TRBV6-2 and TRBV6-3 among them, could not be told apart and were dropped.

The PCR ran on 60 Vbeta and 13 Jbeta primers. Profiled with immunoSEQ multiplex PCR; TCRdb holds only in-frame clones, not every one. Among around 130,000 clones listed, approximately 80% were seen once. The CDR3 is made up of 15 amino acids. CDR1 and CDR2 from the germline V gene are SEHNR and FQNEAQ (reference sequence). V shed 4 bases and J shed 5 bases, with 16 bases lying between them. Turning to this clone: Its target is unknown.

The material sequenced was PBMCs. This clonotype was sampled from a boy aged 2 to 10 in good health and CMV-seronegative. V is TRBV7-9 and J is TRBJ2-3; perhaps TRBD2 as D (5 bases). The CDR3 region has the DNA TGTGCCAGCAGCTCCCCTCCGGGGAGCGGAGATACGCAGTATTTT. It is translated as CASSSPPGSGDTQYF.